This is a list of T cell receptor beta chains from one sample in a study of blood T cell repertoires in COVID-19. The protocol was immunoSEQ multiplex PCR, while the TCRdb copy is restricted to in-frame clones and leaves out a portion. The sample lists about 180,000 clones; about 88% were seen once. Sequencing used PBMCs or T cells enriched from blood (not recorded which). The receptors stem from a human donor with acute COVID-19. The donor label of this sample is uncertain. CDR3s leave out the opening cysteine and the closing phenylalanine or tryptophan.

j_gene,v_gene,CDR3aa
TRBJ2-2,TRBV7-9,ASSRGAPNTGELF
TRBJ2-3,TRBV4-3,ASSQVGTLGDTQY
TRBJ1-2,TRBV6-1,ASSKQGVDGYT
TRBJ1-1,TRBV7-9,ASSPSPGDTEAF
TRBJ1-1,TRBV4-1,ASSQSGWRTEAF
TRBJ2-3,TRBV2,ASSGGPADTQY
TRBJ1-6,TRBV7-8,ASRAGVSYNSPLH
TRBJ2-7,TRBV6-6,ASSYSSTSGVGEQY
TRBJ1-1,TRBV19,ASKGAEAF
TRBJ1-6,TRBV19,ASRMDRWSPLH
TRBJ1-1,TRBV18,ASSPPGRGVEAF
TRBJ2-3,TRBV5-1,ASSSRTSGRTDTQY
TRBJ2-1,TRBV13,ASSLARNEQF
TRBJ2-5,TRBV20-1,SASHRGPPWTQY
TRBJ2-5,TRBV19,ASRGRGTQY
TRBJ1-4,TRBV2,ASSRTGGVNEKLF
TRBJ1-1,TRBV12-3/TRBV12-4,ASSATEEAF
TRBJ1-1,TRBV6-4,ASSESEGNTEAF
TRBJ1-2,TRBV3-1/TRBV3-2,ASSQDLGGNYGYT
TRBJ1-2,TRBV3-1/TRBV3-2,ASSPTGRGRGYT
TRBJ2-7,TRBV5-1,ASSLEGGTPYEQY
TRBJ2-3,TRBV3-1/TRBV3-2,ASSPGQGSDTQY
TRBJ2-5,TRBV5-1,ASSPGEETQY
TRBJ2-5,TRBV7-9,ASSPWDRETQY
TRBJ2-7,TRBV4-2,ASSQEISLSYEQY
TRBJ2-3,TRBV5-1,ASSKSRTDTQY
TRBJ1-1,TRBV10-3,AISPGTGGRANTEAF
TRBJ2-1,TRBV5-1,ASGNQILKSEPEQF
TRBJ2-6,TRBV7-2,ASSSSPVSGANVLT
TRBJ2-4,TRBV9,ASSVGQGALQY
TRBJ2-7,TRBV19,ASSVTGSSYEQY
TRBJ1-2,TRBV3-1/TRBV3-2,ASSQGVEQGQNGYT
TRBJ1-1,TRBV19,ASSAHRDTEAF
TRBJ2-3,TRBV6-2/TRBV6-3,ASSYGPPGLAGEADTQY
TRBJ2-5,TRBV24-1,ATSDPRDRQETQY
TRBJ2-3,TRBV19,ASGISGGGADTQY
TRBJ1-1,TRBV7-9,ASSLLSGGAEAF
TRBJ1-6,TRBV6-4,ASSPGTGGAEPLH
TRBJ1-2,TRBV9,ASSVVSHLGTGYGYT
TRBJ1-4,TRBV5-1,ASSLAQGDEKLF
TRBJ1-3,TRBV6-2/TRBV6-3,ASSSESSGNTIY
TRBJ1-2,TRBV24-1,ATSDSTGLPFYGYT
TRBJ1-5,TRBV7-2,ASSLGAQPQH
TRBJ2-5,TRBV6-5,ASSYSGLAGQETQY
TRBJ1-1,TRBV9,ASSARDRESEAF
TRBJ2-3,TRBV10-3,AISESHTDTQY
TRBJ2-1,TRBV9,ASSVGTSGANEQF
TRBJ2-7,TRBV9,ASSAGGRFYEQY
TRBJ1-1,TRBV7-9,ASSRRDLNTEAF